These 26 T cell receptor beta chains originate from one sample sequenced in a study of cytomegalovirus exposure and HLA in healthy donors. The PCR contained 60 Vbeta and 13 Jbeta primers. Sequencing was performed with immunoSEQ multiplex PCR; in TCRdb, only in-frame clones are kept and a portion is missing. This sample has about 150,000 clones, with about two thirds found just once. The sequenced material came from PBMCs. These TCRs come from a man aged 50 to 60 in good health and CMV-seropositive.

Turning to this clone: This same CDR3 is encoded by further DNA sequences in the sample. The genes are TRBV5-1 and TRBJ1-1; 7 nucleotides match TRBD1. Germline trimming cut 5 bases from V and 4 bases from J; bases unmatched to any gene: 8. This CDR3 has 14 amino acids. The V gene's germline CDR1 is SGHRS and CDR2 YFSETQ. The CDR3 spells CASRKTGDATEAFF. The CDR3 DNA sequence: TGCGCCAGCAGGAAAACAGGGGACGCCACTGAAGCTTTCTTT.

This rearrangement joins TRBV5-6 to TRBJ1-2, with TRBD1 identical over 8 bases. The CDR3 is made up of 18 amino acids. Germline loops: CDR1 SGHDT, CDR2 YYEEEE. The J segment lost 2 bases and the V segment lost 3 bases, leaving 15 bases of the junction unmatched. The CDR3 here is CASSSTGQAPRPNYGYTF. DNA of the CDR3: TGTGCCAGCAGCTCCACGGGACAGGCCCCACGGCCCAACTATGGCTACACCTTC.

This clone was seen just once. The rearrangement uses TRBV9 and TRBJ2-3, with a tentative D call TRBD2 (5 bases). The CDR3 totals 16 residues. CDR1 is SGDLS, CDR2 YYNGEE, per germline. Trimming removed 3 bases from V and 1 base from J, with 15 bases in between. The DNA of the CDR3 is TGTGCCAGCAGCGCAGATAGGCGGCGGGGCACAGATACGCAGTATTTT. It encodes CASSADRRRGTDTQYF.

V and J are TRBV5-6 and TRBJ1-5; tentative D call: TRBD1 (6 bases). CDR1 is SGHDT and CDR2 is YYEEEE in the germline V gene. CDR3 size: 15 residues. Trimming left V 4 bases short and J 4 bases short, with 15 bases between. CDR3 coding DNA: TGTGCCAGCAGCCGGAGACAGGTCAATAATCAGCCCCAGCATTTT. Translation: CASSRRQVNNQPQHF.

V gene TRBV6-4 combines with J gene TRBJ1-2; 11 bases match TRBD1. The CDR3 covers 13 residues. With 3 bases clipped from V and 7 bases from J, the junction kept 1 base outside the gene matches. CDR1 MRHNA and CDR2 SNTAGT come from the germline V gene. The CDR3 here is CASSEDRGLGYTF. The CDR3 DNA is TGTGCCAGCAGTGAGGACAGGGGGCTTGGCTACACCTTC.

V is TRBV7-2 and J is TRBJ1-1, with TRBD1 identical over 9 bases. This CDR3 contains 15 residues. Looked up from germline, CDR1 is SGHTA and CDR2 is FQGNSA. After removal of 2 bases from V and 4 bases from J, the junction contained 5 bases not matched to a gene. CDR3: CASSLLGQGGTEAFF. The CDR3 region has the DNA TGTGCCAGCAGCTTATTGGGACAGGGAGGCACTGAAGCTTTCTTT.

The CDR3 DNA reads TGTGCCAGCAGCGGGCTGACTAGCGGGAGACCCACCGGGGAGCTGTTTTTT. This encodes CASSGLTSGRPTGELFF. The chain uses TRBV9 and TRBJ2-2, with TRBD2 matching 12 bases. CDR1 and CDR2 from the germline V gene are SGDLS and YYNGEE. The V gene end was trimmed by 3 bases and the J gene end by 4 bases; junction bases not matched to a gene: 7. The CDR3 sequence is 17 residues long.

The chain combines TRBV27 with TRBJ1-4, with 8 positions matching TRBD1. CDR3 size: 14 residues. V gave up 5 bases and J gave up 8 bases; unmatched junction bases: 7. Germline-derived CDR1 and CDR2 are MNHEY and SMNVEV (reference sequence). CDR3 protein: CASSIDRGVEKLFF. CDR3 DNA: TGTGCCAGCAGTATCGACAGGGGTGTCGAAAAACTGTTTTTT.

J is TRBJ2-1 and V is TRBV27, with 11 bases that match TRBD2. J gave up 9 bases and V 5 bases, and 9 bases lay outside the gene matches. This CDR3 is 15 amino acids long. CDR1 is MNHEY, CDR2 SMNVEV, per germline (reference sequence). The CDR3 DNA follows: TGTGCCAGCAGTCCTTTAGCGGGGGGGAGGGGTGAGCAGTTCTTC. This codes for CASSPLAGGRGEQFF.

In this sample, this clone turned up once. J is TRBJ1-4 and V is TRBV19; no clear D. V dropped 6 bases and J dropped 7 bases, with 9 bases sitting between them. Germline CDR1 LNHDA, CDR2 SQIVND (reference sequence). This CDR3 has 12 amino acids. DNA of the CDR3: TGTGCCAGTAGCCGCGTAAGTGAAAAACTGTTTTTT. It is translated as CASSRVSEKLFF. The entire variable domain, with the rest obtained from reference TRBV19 and TRBJ1-4, is as follows: DGGITQSPKYLFRKEGQNVTLSCEQNLNHDAMYWYRQDPGQGLRLIYYSQIVNDFQKGDIAEGYSVSREKKESFPLTVTSAQKNPTAFYLCASSRVSEKLFFGSGTQLSVL.

This clone was recorded a few times. This chain links TRBV6-5 with TRBJ2-1; 10 nucleotides align to TRBD2. With 5 bases clipped from V and 6 bases from J, the junction kept 7 bases outside the gene matches. The CDR3 has 15 amino acids. Germline CDR1 and CDR2: MNHEY and SVGAGI. This CDR3 reads CASSVGTSVGNEQFF. The CDR3 coding sequence is TGTGCCAGCAGTGTTGGGACTAGCGTGGGCAATGAGCAGTTCTTC.

This clone has a count of ten or more. The genes are TRBV18 and TRBJ2-1; D call uncertain. CDR1 is KGHSH, CDR2 LQKENI, per germline. The CDR3 extends over 12 amino acids. Trimming took 0 bases from V and 10 from J, leaving 7 bases between them. For the CDR3, the DNA is TGTGCCAGCTCACCACCTTCTTTAGAGCAGTTCTTC. Its translation: CASSPPSLEQFF. The whole variable domain, filled in from reference TRBV18 and TRBJ2-1, reads NAGVMQNPRHLVRRRGQEARLRCSPMKGHSHVYWYRQLPEEGLKFMVYLQKENIIDESGMPKERFSAEFPKEGPSILRIQQVVRGDSAAYFCASSPPSLEQFFGPGTRLTVL.

This chain connects TRBV5-1 to TRBJ2-3; 10 bases align to TRBD2. The CDR3 sequence is 15 residues long. V shed 1 base and J 5 bases; nucleotides not matched to a gene: 4. Germline V lookup: CDR1 SGHRS, CDR2 YFSETQ. The CDR3 is CASSLSGGAQDTQYF. CDR3 in DNA: TGCGCCAGCAGCTTGAGCGGGGGGGCCCAAGATACGCAGTATTTT.

Regarding this clone: Other DNA sequences in this sample translate to the same CDR3. The chain is built from TRBV6-6 and TRBJ1-1; no definite D call. The CDR3 has 13 amino acids. Germline V gene data show CDR1 as MNHNY and CDR2 as SVGAGI (reference sequence). V lost 2 bases to trimming and J lost 1 base, with 5 bases between them. The CDR3 protein is CASSYTRNTEAFF. In DNA form, the CDR3 reads TGTGCCAGCAGTTACACAAGGAACACTGAAGCTTTCTTT.

The chain links TRBV7-9 to TRBJ2-7; D is perhaps TRBD2 (5 bases). This CDR3 region has 12 residues. Trimming removed 5 bases at V and 4 bases at J, with 9 bases between. Germline V gene sequence: CDR1 SEHNR, CDR2 FQNEAQ (reference sequence). For the CDR3, the DNA is TGTGCCAGCAGCCGTGAGGGTTACGAGCAGTACTTC. Its translation is CASSREGYEQYF.

CDR3 loop: CASSLAGVLNTEAFF. The CDR3 DNA reads TGTGCCAGCAGCTTGGCCGGGGTTTTGAACACTGAAGCTTTCTTT. This rearrangement joins TRBV5-4 to TRBJ1-1; D is ambiguous. CDR1 and CDR2 from the germline V gene are SGHNT and YYREEE (reference sequence). The CDR3 covers 15 residues. Trimming removed 0 bases at V and 0 bases at J, with 9 bases between.

The chain recombines TRBV4-1 with TRBJ2-7, with 14 bases that match TRBD2. This CDR3 is 15 amino acids long. Looked up from germline, CDR1 is MGHRA and CDR2 is YSYEKL. Trimming at V came to 4 bases and at J to 4 bases, leaving 3 bases not matched to a gene. The CDR3 loop is CASSRLAGGRYEQYF. The CDR3 DNA follows: TGCGCCAGCAGCCGACTAGCGGGAGGGAGATACGAGCAGTACTTC.

The V gene is TRBV29-1, the J gene TRBJ2-7; weak D call: TRBD1 (5 bases). The germline gives CDR1 SQVTM, CDR2 ANQGSEA. The CDR3 extends over 14 amino acids. V dropped 5 bases and J dropped 2 bases, with 16 bases sitting between them. CDR3 region: CSVQDQGRTYEQYF. CDR3 nucleotide sequence: TGCAGCGTTCAGGACCAGGGTAGAACCTACGAGCAGTACTTC.

The chain recombines TRBV4-1 with TRBJ2-3; the match to TRBD2 covers 10 bases. The CDR3 is 17 amino acids. Germline V lookup: CDR1 MGHRA, CDR2 YSYEKL. V was clipped by 6 bases and J by 2 bases; unmatched bases: 11. The CDR3 is CASRDRTSGLLTDTQYF. CDR3 nucleotide sequence: TGCGCCAGCAGGGACCGGACTAGCGGACTCCTCACAGATACGCAGTATTTT.

V and J are TRBV6-6 and TRBJ1-2; D is unclear. V was clipped by 7 bases and J by 2 bases, with 11 bases between them. The CDR3 covers 13 residues. Germline CDR1 and CDR2: MNHNY and SVGAGI (reference sequence). The DNA for the CDR3 is TGTGCCAGCAAAGTTGCAGTAAACTATGGCTACACCTTC. It specifies CASKVAVNYGYTF.

This clone occurred once. This chain connects TRBV5-1 to TRBJ2-3, with D hard to call. V gave up 4 bases and J gave up 2 bases, with 11 bases separating them. Germline values: CDR1 SGHRS, CDR2 YFSETQ. CDR3 size: 14 residues. The CDR3 DNA reads TGCGCCAGCAGCACAAGACACCCCACAGATACGCAGTATTTT. It codes for CASSTRHPTDTQYF.

The CDR3 here is CASNTAALNTEAFF. The DNA of the CDR3 is TGTGCCAGCAACACAGCGGCATTGAACACTGAAGCTTTCTTT. The genes are TRBV2 and TRBJ1-1; D not resolved. Deletions cut 7 bases from V and 0 bases from J, with 12 bases between. The CDR3 is made up of 14 amino acids. Germline V gene data show CDR1 as SNHLY and CDR2 as FYNNEI. Combining the CDR3 with reference TRBV2 and TRBJ1-1 gives the whole variable domain EPEVTQTPSHQVTQMGQEVILRCVPISNHLYFYWYRQILGQKVEFLVSFYNNEISEKSEIFDDQFSVERPDGSNFTLKIRSTKLEDSAMYFCASNTAALNTEAFFGQGTRLTVV.

This clone was recorded many times. V is TRBV2 and J is TRBJ2-1; 9 nucleotides agree with TRBD1. CDR3 size: 17 residues. J lost 6 bases, V lost 7 bases, and 16 bases had no gene match. Looked up from germline, CDR1 is SNHLY and CDR2 is FYNNEI. Written as DNA, the CDR3 is TGTGCCAGCATTACGCACCCGGGACAGGGAGTCGGCAATGAGCAGTTCTTC. This encodes CASITHPGQGVGNEQFF.

The rearrangement joins TRBV6-5 to TRBJ1-1; D is possibly TRBD1 (5 bases). The CDR3 spans 15 residues. Trimming cost V 2 bases and J 2 bases, with 12 bases left between them. Germline assignment: CDR1 MNHEY and CDR2 SVGAGI. CDR3 coding DNA: TGTGCCAGCAGTTACAGGAGACAGTCTAACACTGAAGCTTTCTTT. Translating gives CASSYRRQSNTEAFF.

This clone was observed a handful of times. The V and J genes are TRBV28 and TRBJ1-2, with D unclear. Germline V gene data show CDR1 as MDHEN and CDR2 as SYDVKM. Trimming stripped 5 bases from V and 3 bases from J, with 7 bases between. CDR3 length: 12 residues. CDR3 region: CASSPVYYGYTF. In DNA, the CDR3 is TGTGCCAGCAGTCCGGTTTACTATGGCTACACCTTC.

The rearrangement uses TRBV6-5 and TRBJ2-5; 10 bases fit TRBD2. Per germline, CDR1 MNHEY and CDR2 SVGAGI. V shed 5 bases, J shed 6 bases, and the junction held 6 bases outside the gene matches. The CDR3 extends over 14 amino acids. The DNA for the CDR3 is TGTGCCAGCAGTACCAGCGGGGGGGGTAAGACCCAGTACTTC. Its protein is CASSTSGGGKTQYF.